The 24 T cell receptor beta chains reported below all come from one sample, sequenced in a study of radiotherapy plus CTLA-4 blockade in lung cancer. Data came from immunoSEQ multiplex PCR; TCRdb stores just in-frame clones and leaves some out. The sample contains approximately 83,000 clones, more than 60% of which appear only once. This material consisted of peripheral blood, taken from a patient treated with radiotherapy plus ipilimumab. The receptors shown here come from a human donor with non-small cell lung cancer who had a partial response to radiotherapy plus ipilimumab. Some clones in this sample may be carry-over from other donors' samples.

The CDR3 spells CASTAGGGANVLTF. DNA of the CDR3: TGCGCCAGCACGGCGGGGGGTGGGGCCAACGTCCTGACTTTC. The chain is built from TRBV10-2 and TRBJ2-6; 8 bases line up with TRBD2. Germline V gene data show CDR1 as WSHSY and CDR2 as SAAADI. The CDR3 loop spans 14 amino acids. V lost 7 bases to trimming and J lost 3 bases; unmatched junction nucleotides: 2.

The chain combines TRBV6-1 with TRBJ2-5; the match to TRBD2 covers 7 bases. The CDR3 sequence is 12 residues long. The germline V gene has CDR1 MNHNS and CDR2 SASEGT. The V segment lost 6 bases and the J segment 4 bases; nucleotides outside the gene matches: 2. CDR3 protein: CASRGGVETQYF. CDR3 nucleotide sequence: TGTGCCAGCAGGGGGGGGGTAGAGACCCAGTACTTC.

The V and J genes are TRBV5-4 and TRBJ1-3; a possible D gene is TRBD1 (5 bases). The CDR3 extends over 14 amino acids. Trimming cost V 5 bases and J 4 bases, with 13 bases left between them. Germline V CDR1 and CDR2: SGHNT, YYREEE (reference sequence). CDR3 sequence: CASSPQGGGNTIYF. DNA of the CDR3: TGTGCCAGCAGTCCCCAGGGAGGCGGAAACACCATATATTTT.

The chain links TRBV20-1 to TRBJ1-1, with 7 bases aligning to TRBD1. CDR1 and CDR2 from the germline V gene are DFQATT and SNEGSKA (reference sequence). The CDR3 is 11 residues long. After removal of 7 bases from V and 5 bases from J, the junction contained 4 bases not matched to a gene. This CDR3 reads CSVQGPTEAFF. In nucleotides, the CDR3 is TGCAGTGTACAGGGGCCTACTGAAGCTTTCTTT.

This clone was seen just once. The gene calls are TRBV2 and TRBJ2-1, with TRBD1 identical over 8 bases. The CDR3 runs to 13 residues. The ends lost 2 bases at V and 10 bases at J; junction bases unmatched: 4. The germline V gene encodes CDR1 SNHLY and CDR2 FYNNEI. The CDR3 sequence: CASSEQGAIEQFF. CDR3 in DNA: TGTGCCAGCAGTGAACAGGGGGCGATAGAGCAGTTCTTC. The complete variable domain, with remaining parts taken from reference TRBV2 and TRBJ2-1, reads EPEVTQTPSHQVTQMGQEVILRCVPISNHLYFYWYRQILGQKVEFLVSFYNNEISEKSEIFDDQFSVERPDGSNFTLKIRSTKLEDSAMYFCASSEQGAIEQFFGPGTRLTVL.

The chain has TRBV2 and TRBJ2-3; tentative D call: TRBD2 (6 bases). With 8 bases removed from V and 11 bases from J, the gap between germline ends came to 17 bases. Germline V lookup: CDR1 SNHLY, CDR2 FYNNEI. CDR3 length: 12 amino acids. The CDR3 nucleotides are TGTGCCAGCTCCCCTAGCGCGCGGAGGCAGTATTTT. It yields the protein CASSPSARRQYF.

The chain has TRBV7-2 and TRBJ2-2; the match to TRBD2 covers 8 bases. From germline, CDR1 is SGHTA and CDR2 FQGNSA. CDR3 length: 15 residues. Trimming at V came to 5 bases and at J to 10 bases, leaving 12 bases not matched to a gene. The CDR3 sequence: CASSPGPGGGTELFF. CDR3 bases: TGTGCCAGCAGCCCAGGCCCGGGGGGGGGCACGGAGCTGTTTTTT.

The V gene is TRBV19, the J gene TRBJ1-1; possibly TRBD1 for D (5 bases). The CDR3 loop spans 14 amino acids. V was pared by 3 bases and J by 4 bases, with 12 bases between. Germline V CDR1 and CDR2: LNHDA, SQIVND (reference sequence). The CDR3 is CASSMGGGSTEAFF. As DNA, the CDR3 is TGTGCCAGTAGTATGGGGGGAGGTAGCACTGAAGCTTTCTTT.

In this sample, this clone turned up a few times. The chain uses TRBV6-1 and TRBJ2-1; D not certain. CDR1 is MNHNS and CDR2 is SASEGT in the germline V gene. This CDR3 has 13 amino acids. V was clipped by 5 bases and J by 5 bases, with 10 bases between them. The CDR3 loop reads CASSWRIDNEQFF. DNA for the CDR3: TGTGCCAGCAGTTGGCGGATAGACAATGAGCAGTTCTTC.

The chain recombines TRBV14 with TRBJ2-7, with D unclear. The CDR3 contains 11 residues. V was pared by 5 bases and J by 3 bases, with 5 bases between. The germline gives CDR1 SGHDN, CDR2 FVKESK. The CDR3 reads CASSSFYEQYF. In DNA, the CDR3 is TGTGCCAGCAGCTCCTTCTACGAGCAGTACTTC.

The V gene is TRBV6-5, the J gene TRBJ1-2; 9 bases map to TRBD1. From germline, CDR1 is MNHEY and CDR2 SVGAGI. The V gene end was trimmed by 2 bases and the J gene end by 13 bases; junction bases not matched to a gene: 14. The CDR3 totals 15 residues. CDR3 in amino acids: CASSYLPGQGDYRTF. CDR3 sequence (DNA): TGTGCCAGCAGTTACCTCCCGGGACAGGGCGATTATCGCACCTTC.

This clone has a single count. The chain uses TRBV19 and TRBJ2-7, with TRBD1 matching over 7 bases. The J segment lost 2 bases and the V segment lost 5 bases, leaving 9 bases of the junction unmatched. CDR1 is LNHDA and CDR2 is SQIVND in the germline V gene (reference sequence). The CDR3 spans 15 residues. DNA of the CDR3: TGTGCCAGTAGTCCCCGGACAGGAAGCACCTACGAGCAGTACTTC. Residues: CASSPRTGSTYEQYF.

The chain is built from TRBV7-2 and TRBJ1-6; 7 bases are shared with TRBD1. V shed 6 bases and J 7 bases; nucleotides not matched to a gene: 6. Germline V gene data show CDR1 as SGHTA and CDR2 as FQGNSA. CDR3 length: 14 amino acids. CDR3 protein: CASRPETGNSPLHF. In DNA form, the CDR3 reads TGTGCCAGCAGACCCGAGACAGGGAATTCACCCCTCCACTTT.

CDR3 residues: CASSQEDSRTGELFF. CDR3 bases: TGCGCCAGCAGCCAAGAGGACAGCAGGACCGGGGAGCTGTTTTTT. The chain combines TRBV4-1 with TRBJ2-2, with a tentative D call TRBD1 (6 bases). V was clipped by 0 bases and J by 5 bases, with 10 bases between them. The V gene's germline CDR1 is MGHRA and CDR2 YSYEKL. This CDR3 region has 15 residues.

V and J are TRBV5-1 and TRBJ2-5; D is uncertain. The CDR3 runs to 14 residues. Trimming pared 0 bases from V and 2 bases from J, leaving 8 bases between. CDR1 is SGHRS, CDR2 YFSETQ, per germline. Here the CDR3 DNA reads TGCGCCAGCAGCTTGGCAGCGCTACAAGAGACCCAGTACTTC. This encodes CASSLAALQETQYF.

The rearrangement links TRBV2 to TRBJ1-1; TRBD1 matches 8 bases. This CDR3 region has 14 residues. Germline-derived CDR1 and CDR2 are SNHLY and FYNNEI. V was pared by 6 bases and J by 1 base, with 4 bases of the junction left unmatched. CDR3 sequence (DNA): TGTGCCAGCAGGCCGACAGGGGAGAACACTGAAGCTTTCTTT. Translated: CASRPTGENTEAFF.

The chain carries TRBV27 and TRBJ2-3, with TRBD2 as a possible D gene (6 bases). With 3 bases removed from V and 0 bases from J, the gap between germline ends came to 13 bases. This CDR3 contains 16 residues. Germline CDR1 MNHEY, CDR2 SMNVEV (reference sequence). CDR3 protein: CASSFGAGASTDTQYF. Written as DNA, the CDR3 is TGTGCCAGCAGTTTCGGAGCGGGCGCAAGCACAGATACGCAGTATTTT.

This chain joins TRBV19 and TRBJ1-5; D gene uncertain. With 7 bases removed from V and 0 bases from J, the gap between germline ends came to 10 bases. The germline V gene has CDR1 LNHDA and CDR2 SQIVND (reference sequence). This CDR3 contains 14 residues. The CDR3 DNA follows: TGTGCCAGTACCAACAGTTTTAGCAATCAGCCCCAGCATTTT. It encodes CASTNSFSNQPQHF.

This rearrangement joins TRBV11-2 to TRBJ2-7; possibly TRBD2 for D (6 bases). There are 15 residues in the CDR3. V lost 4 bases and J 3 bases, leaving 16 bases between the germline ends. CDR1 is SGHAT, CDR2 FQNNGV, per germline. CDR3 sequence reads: CASSSRGAEGYEQYF. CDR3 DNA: TGTGCCAGCAGCTCTAGGGGAGCGGAGGGCTACGAGCAGTACTTC.

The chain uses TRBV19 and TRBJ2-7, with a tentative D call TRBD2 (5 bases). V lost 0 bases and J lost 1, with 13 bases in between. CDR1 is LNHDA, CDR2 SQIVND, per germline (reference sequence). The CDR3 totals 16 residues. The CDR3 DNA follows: TGTGCCAGTAGTATAGATTCATCTGTAGCGTCCTACGAGCAGTACTTC. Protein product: CASSIDSSVASYEQYF.

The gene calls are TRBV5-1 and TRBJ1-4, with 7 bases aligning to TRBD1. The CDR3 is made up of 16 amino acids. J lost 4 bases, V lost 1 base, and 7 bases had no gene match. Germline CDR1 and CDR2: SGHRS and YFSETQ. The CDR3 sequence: CASSLSLGQHNEKLFF. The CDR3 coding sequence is TGCGCCAGCAGCTTGTCTCTGGGACAGCATAATGAAAAACTGTTTTTT.

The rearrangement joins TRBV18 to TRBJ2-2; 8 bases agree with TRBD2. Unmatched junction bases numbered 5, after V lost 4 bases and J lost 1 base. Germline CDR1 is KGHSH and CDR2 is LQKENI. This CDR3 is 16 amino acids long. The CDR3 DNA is TGTGCCAGCTCACAAAACAGCGGGGGGAACACCGGGGAGCTGTTTTTT. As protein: CASSQNSGGNTGELFF.

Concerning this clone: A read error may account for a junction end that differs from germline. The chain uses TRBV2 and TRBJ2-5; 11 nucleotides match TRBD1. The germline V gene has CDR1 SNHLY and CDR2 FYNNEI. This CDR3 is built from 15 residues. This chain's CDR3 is CASKMDRGLYETQYF. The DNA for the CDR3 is TGTGCCAGCAAGATGGACAGGGGGCTGTATGAGACCCAATACTTC.

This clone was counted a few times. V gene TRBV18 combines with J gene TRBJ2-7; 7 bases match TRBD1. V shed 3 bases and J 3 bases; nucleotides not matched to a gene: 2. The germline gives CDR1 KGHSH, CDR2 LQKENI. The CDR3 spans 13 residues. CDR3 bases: TGTGCCAGCTCACCTAGACAGGGCTACGAGCAGTACTTC. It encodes CASSPRQGYEQYF.